This T cell receptor (beta chain) was recovered during a study of blood T cells in healthy people across ages. The study, taken as a whole, reports: Naive CD4+ cell counts and diversity both ran higher in long-lived than in aged donors. Considered underestimates were the diversity estimates obtained from one million T cells.

Germline V lookup: CDR1 MNHEY, CDR2 SVGAGI. The CDR3 has 13 amino acids. V was pared by 6 bases and J by 7 bases, with 15 bases between. Next came a second PCR, run for about 7 to 12 cycles, which used a sample-barcoded 5' primer along with a J-beta primer mix. TCRdb fed the 5' RACE reads into MiXCR, producing one record per CDR3 protein. In the table there are over a million distinct CDR3 sequences, around 59% of which are singletons. Remarks on this clonotype: What it recognizes is unknown.

RNA extraction gave at least 6 micrograms of total RNA per sample. The source is a man in his late teens or twenties in good health. The rearrangement links TRBV6-5 to TRBJ1-2; D unclear. What was sequenced was blood. CDR3 amino acids: CASSPGLGSGYTF. The DNA of the CDR3 is TGTGCCAGCAGCCCGGGTCTCGGGAGTGGCTACACCTTC.